Below are 29 T cell receptor beta chains sequenced from a single sample in a study of T cells in Graves' hyperthyroidism and ophthalmopathy. TCR beta CDR3 sequences were amplified from RNA transcripts. Initially, a first-round RT-PCR of the TCR CDR3 employed the HTBI primer set. TCRdb redid the calling of the multiplex PCR reads with MiXCR, one entry per CDR3 protein. The data contain fewer than 800,000 distinct CDR3 sequences, about 15% of them seen just once; the ten biggest clones take up over 7.5%. Sequencing was carried out using blood. These receptors were collected from a man aged 18 to 29 with Graves' hyperthyroidism.

This clonotype showed up just a few times. This rearrangement joins TRBV28 to TRBJ2-3, with TRBD2 matching 8 bases. The ends lost 3 bases at V and 5 bases at J; junction bases unmatched: 4. From germline, CDR1 is MDHEN and CDR2 SYDVKM. This CDR3 contains 14 residues. DNA of the CDR3: TGTGCCAGCAGTTTGCGGGGGGTCCTAGATACGCAGTATTTT. Translated: CASSLRGVLDTQYF.

This clonotype was detected many times. This chain uses TRBV12-3 or TRBV12-4 with TRBJ2-5, with D maybe TRBD2 (6 bases). CDR3 size: 11 residues. Trimming pared 6 bases from V and 11 bases from J, leaving 13 bases between. CDR3: CASSPERVQYF. DNA for the CDR3: TGTGCCAGCAGCCCCGAGCGGGTTCAGTACTTC.

Ten or more counts support this clonotype. V is TRBV18 and J is TRBJ1-1, with D maybe TRBD1 (5 bases). This CDR3 comprises 13 residues. The V end lost 0 bases, the J end lost 5 bases, and 7 bases lay between the germline ends. CDR1 and CDR2 from the germline V gene are KGHSH and LQKENI. The CDR3 is CASSPPQGTEAFF. CDR3 nucleotide sequence: TGTGCCAGCTCACCACCCCAGGGTACTGAAGCTTTCTTT. The variable domain in full, with the rest retrieved from reference TRBV18 and TRBJ1-1, is NAGVMQNPRHLVRRRGQEARLRCSPMKGHSHVYWYRQLPEEGLKFMVYLQKENIIDESGMPKERFSAEFPKEGPSILRIQQVVRGDSAAYFCASSPPQGTEAFFGQGTRLTVV.

Points on this clonotype: A much larger clone differs from this one at a single base, so this may be a read error. V gene TRBV7-2 combines with J gene TRBJ2-3; 14 positions match TRBD2. Trimming took 5 bases from V and 5 from J; bases not matched to a gene: 9. The CDR3 is made up of 17 amino acids. Germline CDR1 is SGHTA and CDR2 is FQGNSA. CDR3 in amino acids: CASSASPGLAGEDTQYF. The CDR3 DNA sequence: TGTGCCAGCAGCGCATCCCCGGGACTAGCGGGAGAAGATACGCAGTATTTT.

This clonotype was detected many times. The chain joins TRBV28 to TRBJ1-5; D remains unclear. CDR1 is MDHEN and CDR2 is SYDVKM in the germline V gene. This CDR3 spans 14 amino acids. V was pared by 2 bases and J by 2 bases, with 7 bases between. In DNA form, the CDR3 reads TGTGCCAGCAGTTTAGGAACACGCAATCAGCCCCAGCATTTT. It translates to CASSLGTRNQPQHF.

The table lists this clonotype with a few counts. J is TRBJ1-2 and V is TRBV5-1; 9 bases line up with TRBD1. Trimming at V came to 3 bases and at J to 3 bases, leaving 12 bases not matched to a gene. In germline, CDR1 is SGHRS, CDR2 YFSETQ. CDR3 size: 17 residues. CDR3 in DNA: TGCGCCAGCAGCTCGAGTCCCGGGACAGGGACGGACTATGGCTACACCTTC. Its protein is CASSSSPGTGTDYGYTF.

This clonotype was observed at least ten times. The J gene is TRBJ2-7, the V gene TRBV11-2, with TRBD2 matching over 13 bases. The CDR3 is made up of 15 amino acids. After removal of 6 bases from V and 2 bases from J, the junction contained 4 bases not matched to a gene. CDR1 SGHAT and CDR2 FQNNGV come from the germline V gene. The CDR3 is CASSRTSGSPYEQYF. The CDR3 DNA reads as TGTGCCAGCAGTCGGACTAGCGGGAGTCCCTACGAGCAGTACTTC. The complete variable domain, with remaining parts taken from reference TRBV11-2 and TRBJ2-7, reads EAGVAQSPRYKIIEKRQSVAFWCNPISGHATLYWYQQILGQGPKLLIQFQNNGVVDDSQLPKDRFSAERLKGVDSTLKIQPAKLEDSAVYLCASSRTSGSPYEQYFGPGTRLTVT.

This clonotype was found many times. The chain joins TRBV12-3 or TRBV12-4 to TRBJ2-1; D remains unclear. The CDR3 is made up of 13 amino acids. V gave up 7 bases and J gave up 8 bases, with 15 bases separating them. CDR3 protein: CASTRTNGHEQFF. The CDR3, as DNA: TGTGCCAGCACTAGGACCAACGGACATGAGCAGTTCTTC.

The genes are TRBV3-1 and TRBJ1-4; no clear D gene. Germline V CDR1 and CDR2: LGHDT, YNNKEL (reference sequence). V shed 0 bases and J shed 0 bases, with 2 bases lying between them. There are 14 residues in the CDR3. CDR3 sequence: CASSQETTNEKLFF. The DNA for the CDR3 is TGTGCCAGCAGCCAAGAGACAACTAATGAAAAACTGTTTTTT.

This clonotype has ten or more counts. The chain links TRBV7-9 to TRBJ1-1; TRBD1 agrees at 10 bases. The germline V gene has CDR1 SEHNR and CDR2 FQNEAQ (reference sequence). The CDR3 spans 13 residues. V gave up 6 bases and J gave up 4 bases; unmatched junction bases: 2. The CDR3 loop is CASSRTGGTEAFF. CDR3 bases: TGTGCCAGCAGTAGGACAGGGGGCACTGAAGCTTTCTTT.

The V gene is TRBV7-9, the J gene TRBJ1-1; unclear D gene. The V and J ends lost 2 bases and 2 bases respectively, with 12 bases between them. Germline assignment: CDR1 SEHNR and CDR2 FQNEAQ (reference sequence). This CDR3 has 15 amino acids. Here the CDR3 DNA reads TGTGCCAGCAGCTTAAAATCGTGGTTCAACACTGAAGCTTTCTTT. Amino acids: CASSLKSWFNTEAFF.

J is TRBJ2-1 and V is TRBV10-3, with TRBD2 matching over 7 bases. The CDR3 totals 17 residues. V lost 3 bases to trimming and J lost 3 bases; unmatched junction nucleotides: 11. Per germline, CDR1 ENHRY and CDR2 SYGVKD. The CDR3 loop reads CAISEGLAGVVYNEQFF. In nucleotides, the CDR3 is TGTGCCATCAGTGAAGGTCTGGCGGGAGTTGTCTACAATGAGCAGTTCTTC.

The J gene is TRBJ1-4, the V gene TRBV7-3; D is unclear. Germline lookup yields CDR1 SGHTA and CDR2 FQGTGA. This CDR3 has 15 residues. Trimming cost V 1 base and J 7 bases, with 13 bases left between them. CDR3 sequence: CASSLKRKRAEKLFF. For the CDR3, the DNA is TGTGCCAGCAGCTTAAAAAGGAAGAGAGCTGAAAAACTGTTTTTT. The variable domain in full, with the rest retrieved from reference TRBV7-3 and TRBJ1-4, is GAGVSQTPSNKVTEKGKYVELRCDPISGHTALYWYRQSLGQGPEFLIYFQGTGAADDSGLPNDRFFAVRPEGSVSTLKIQRTERGDSAVYLCASSLKRKRAEKLFFGSGTQLSVL.

This clonotype was seen a few times. The chain couples TRBV2 to TRBJ2-2, with a tentative D call TRBD2 (6 bases). V was cut by 6 bases and J by 7 bases, with 12 bases left in between. The V gene's germline CDR1 is SNHLY and CDR2 FYNNEI. The CDR3 sequence is 13 residues long. The CDR3 here is CASSRGIGGELFF. The CDR3 DNA reads TGTGCCAGCAGCCGCGGGATTGGCGGGGAGCTGTTTTTT.

This clonotype was recorded at least ten times. The chain is built from TRBV27 and TRBJ2-3; the match to TRBD1 covers 7 bases. Trimming took 5 bases from V and 4 from J; bases not matched to a gene: 12. The CDR3 contains 16 residues. Germline V lookup: CDR1 MNHEY, CDR2 SMNVEV (reference sequence). CDR3 in amino acids: CASSIQGSYPADTQYF. The CDR3 nucleotides read TGTGCCAGCAGTATACAGGGGTCGTACCCAGCAGATACGCAGTATTTT.

V usage is TRBV7-3 and J usage is TRBJ2-2; the D is unclear. Trimming left V 4 bases short and J 7 bases short, with 7 bases between. The CDR3 is made up of 12 amino acids. CDR1 and CDR2 (germline): SGHTA, FQGTGA. The CDR3, as DNA: TGTGCCAGCAGCTACGCTAACGGGGAGCTGTTTTTT. It yields the protein CASSYANGELFF.

The table lists this clonotype with a few counts. The rearrangement joins TRBV25-1 to TRBJ2-2, with 7 bases fitting TRBD2. Germline V lookup: CDR1 MGHDK, CDR2 SYGVNS. This CDR3 is 14 amino acids long. Trimming took 8 bases from V and 5 from J; bases not matched to a gene: 8. CDR3 sequence reads: CASLKRDKTGELFF. The CDR3 coding sequence is TGTGCCAGCCTTAAGCGGGATAAGACCGGGGAGCTGTTTTTT.

The chain links TRBV5-1 to TRBJ2-5, with TRBD1 as a possible D gene (6 bases). The germline V gene encodes CDR1 SGHRS and CDR2 YFSETQ. V lost 2 bases and J lost 3, with 14 bases in between. This CDR3 is built from 15 residues. CDR3 protein: CASSFSTAGEETQYF. For the CDR3, the DNA is TGCGCCAGCAGCTTTTCCACAGCAGGGGAAGAGACCCAGTACTTC.

This clonotype was found many times. The gene calls are TRBV5-1 and TRBJ2-3; 7 nucleotides agree with TRBD2. The CDR3 is 17 amino acids. The junction had 10 bases not matched to a gene; V was cut back by 0 bases and J by 3 bases. Germline CDR1 SGHRS, CDR2 YFSETQ. CDR3 bases: TGCGCCAGCAGCTTGGGTAGGGCATCCGGGAGGACAGATACGCAGTATTTT. Amino acid sequence: CASSLGRASGRTDTQYF.

This clonotype was detected many times. This chain uses TRBV5-1 with TRBJ2-1; D is undetermined. Germline values: CDR1 SGHRS, CDR2 YFSETQ. CDR3 size: 13 residues. Deletions cut 1 base from V and 7 bases from J, with 9 bases between. This CDR3 is CASSLTPGNEQFF. CDR3 bases: TGCGCCAGCAGCTTGACCCCAGGAAATGAGCAGTTCTTC.

This clonotype has a count of ten or more. The gene calls are TRBV29-1 and TRBJ2-5; D is uncertain. Germline assignment: CDR1 SQVTM and CDR2 ANQGSEA. The V end was cut by 5 bases, the J end by 5 bases, with 12 bases between. This CDR3 has 12 residues. DNA of the CDR3: TGCAGCGTTCGAAAAGGAAGCGAGACCCAGTACTTC. Translated, it gives CSVRKGSETQYF.

This clonotype was counted a few times. Relative to the germline gene, one junction end is altered; a read error may explain this. The chain recombines TRBV7-8 with TRBJ2-1, with 14 bases that match TRBD2. This CDR3 is built from 15 residues. Germline V gene sequence: CDR1 SGHVS, CDR2 FQNEAQ. The CDR3 sequence is CGSSLTGTSGGEQFF. CDR3 in DNA: TGTGGCAGCAGCTTGACCGGGACTAGCGGGGGTGAGCAGTTCTTC.

This clonotype was recorded at least ten times. The chain combines TRBV28 with TRBJ1-1, with D unclear. V lost 6 bases to trimming and J lost 3 bases, with 5 bases between them. The CDR3 totals 11 residues. CDR1 and CDR2 (germline): MDHEN, SYDVKM. The CDR3: CASSSYTEAFF. CDR3 nucleotide sequence: TGTGCCAGCAGCTCCTACACTGAAGCTTTCTTT.

This clonotype was recorded at least ten times. The chain couples TRBV30 to TRBJ2-7; TRBD2 agrees at 9 bases. Germline V gene sequence: CDR1 GTSNPN, CDR2 SVGIG (reference sequence). CDR3 length equals 14 residues. V lost 8 bases, J lost 6 bases, and 14 bases stayed unmatched. Written as DNA, the CDR3 is TGTGCCCAAGCAGTCAGCGGGGGGATTGGCGAGCAGTACTTC. This gives the protein CAQAVSGGIGEQYF.

The chain has TRBV28 and TRBJ1-5; 8 bases are a match to TRBD1. The J segment lost 7 bases and the V segment lost 3 bases, leaving 8 bases of the junction unmatched. Germline loops: CDR1 MDHEN, CDR2 SYDVKM. The length of the CDR3 is 15 residues. The CDR3: CASSFTGGGTQPQHF. DNA for the CDR3: TGTGCCAGCAGTTTTACAGGGGGGGGGACCCAGCCCCAGCATTTT.

This clonotype was seen at least ten times. The rearrangement links TRBV12-3 or TRBV12-4 to TRBJ2-5, with 7 positions matching TRBD2. The V and J ends lost 4 bases and 4 bases, in that order; junction bases with no gene match: 12. The CDR3 spans 16 residues. The CDR3 DNA reads as TGTGCCAGCAGTTCGACGGGACTAAAAGAACCAGAGACCCAGTACTTC. This sequence encodes CASSSTGLKEPETQYF.

This clonotype has a count of ten or more. J is TRBJ1-3 and V is TRBV28, with 9 bases aligning to TRBD1. This CDR3 is built from 13 residues. CDR1 and CDR2 from the germline V gene are MDHEN and SYDVKM. The J segment lost 10 bases and the V segment lost 5 bases, leaving 6 bases of the junction unmatched. CDR3 region: CASSDMGQGTIYF. CDR3 coding DNA: TGTGCCAGCAGTGATATGGGACAGGGAACCATATATTTT.

This clonotype occurred a few times. CDR3 bases: TGTGCCAGCAGGAGAGGACAGGGGTCCTACGAGCAGTACTTC. Amino acid sequence: CASRRGQGSYEQYF. The rearrangement joins TRBV6-1 to TRBJ2-7; 9 nucleotides align to TRBD1. V trimming: 6 bases; J trimming: 1 base; junction bases outside the gene matches: 4. Germline values: CDR1 MNHNS, CDR2 SASEGT. CDR3 length equals 14 residues.

In this sample, this clonotype turned up a few times. A junction boundary mismatches the germline segment, possibly from a read error. The chain recombines TRBV10-3 with TRBJ2-3; 9 bases agree with TRBD2. Germline-derived CDR1 and CDR2 are ENHRY and SYGVKD. The CDR3 contains 19 residues. For the CDR3, the DNA is TGTGCCATCAGTGACCCCTATGAGGGTAGCGGGAGCCCCACATATACGCAGTATTTT. Translated: CAISDPYEGSGSPTYTQYF.